Below are 2 T cell receptor beta chains sequenced from a single sample in a study of OX40 agonist ivuxolimab in advanced cancers. Method: immunoSEQ multiplex PCR; TCRdb's copy keeps in-frame clones and lacks some. The data show 20,000 to 25,000 clones, about 80% seen once. Source: CD4+ or CD8+ T cells sorted from blood, taken in a trial of the OX40 agonist ivuxolimab. Receptors were obtained from an adult with an advanced solid tumor such as melanoma, head and neck, liver or kidney cancer.

The V and J genes are TRBV29-1 and TRBJ2-5, with D hard to call. V lost 0 bases, J lost 5 bases, and 13 bases lay in between. This CDR3 has 14 amino acids. Per the germline V gene, CDR1 is SQVTM and CDR2 is ANQGSEA. The CDR3 here is CSVEDLKRRETQYF. The CDR3, as DNA: TGCAGCGTTGAAGATCTGAAAAGGCGGGAGACCCAGTACTTC.

This clone occurred a few times. The chain links TRBV30 to TRBJ1-4, with TRBD1 as a possible D gene (5 bases). The CDR3 covers 13 residues. With 2 bases removed from V and 7 bases from J, the gap between germline ends came to 11 bases. The germline CDR1 and CDR2 sequences are GTSNPN and SVGIG (reference sequence). CDR3 in DNA: TGTGCCTGGAGTAGGGGACTCCTTGAAAAACTGTTTTTT. Residues: CAWSRGLLEKLFF.